The entry that follows covers one T cell receptor beta chain sequence. This sample was taken from a study of early stage breast cancer tumors. Libraries were prepared by immunoSEQ multiplex PCR; TCRdb keeps only in-frame clonotypes and omits some of them. The data show tens of thousands of clones, 65% to 90% seen once. Germline V gene lookup returns CDR1 SGHAT and CDR2 FQNNGV. V shed 2 bases and J 2 bases; nucleotides not matched to a gene: 3. The CDR3 length is 15 residues. This TCR was recovered from a person aged 45-60 years with breast cancer. The chain recombines TRBV11-2 with TRBJ1-5, with 7 bases matching TRBD1. Sequencing was performed on blood. Here the CDR3 reads CASSLNRGGNQPQHF. The CDR3 nucleotides are TGTGCCAGCAGCTTAAACAGGGGAGGCAATCAGCCCCAGCATTTT. The complete variable domain, with remaining parts taken from reference TRBV11-2 and TRBJ1-5, reads EAGVAQSPRYKIIEKRQSVAFWCNPISGHATLYWYQQILGQGPKLLIQFQNNGVVDDSQLPKDRFSAERLKGVDSTLKIQPAKLEDSAVYLCASSLNRGGNQPQHFGDGTRLSIL.